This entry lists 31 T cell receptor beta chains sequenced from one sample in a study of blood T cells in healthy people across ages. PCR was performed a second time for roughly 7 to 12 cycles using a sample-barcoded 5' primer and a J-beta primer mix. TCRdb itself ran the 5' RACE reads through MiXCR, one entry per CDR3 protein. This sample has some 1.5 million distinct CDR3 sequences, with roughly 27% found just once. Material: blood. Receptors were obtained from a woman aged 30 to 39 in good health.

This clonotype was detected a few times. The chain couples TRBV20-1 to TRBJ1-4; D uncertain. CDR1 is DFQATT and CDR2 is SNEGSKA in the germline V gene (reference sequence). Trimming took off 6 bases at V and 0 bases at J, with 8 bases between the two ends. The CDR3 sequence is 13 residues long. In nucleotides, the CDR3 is TGCAGTGCCCTGATTGCAACTAATGAAAAACTGTTTTTT. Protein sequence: CSALIATNEKLFF.

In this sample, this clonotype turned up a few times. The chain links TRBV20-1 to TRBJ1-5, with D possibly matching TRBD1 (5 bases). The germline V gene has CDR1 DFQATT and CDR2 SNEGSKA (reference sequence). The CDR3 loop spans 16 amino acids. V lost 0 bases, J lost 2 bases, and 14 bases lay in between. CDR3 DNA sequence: TGCAGTGCTAGAGATGGGACCCGGGGGGGCAATCAGCCCCAGCATTTT. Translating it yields CSARDGTRGGNQPQHF.

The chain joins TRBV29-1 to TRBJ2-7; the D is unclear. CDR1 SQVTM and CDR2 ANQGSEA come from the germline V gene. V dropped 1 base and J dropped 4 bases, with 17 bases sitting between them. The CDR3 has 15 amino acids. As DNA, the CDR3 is TGCAGCGTTGAAGCTGGGGTTGTCGGGCGGTACGAGCAGTACTTC. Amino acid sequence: CSVEAGVVGRYEQYF.

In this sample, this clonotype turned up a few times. The CDR3 nucleotides are TGTGCCAGCAGCTTATCCAGGGGACGCAAGCAGGACACTGAAGCTTTCTTT. Translating gives CASSLSRGRKQDTEAFF. J is TRBJ1-1 and V is TRBV11-2; TRBD1 is a possible D gene (6 bases). The V and J ends lost 2 bases and 3 bases respectively, with 19 bases between them. Per germline, CDR1 SGHAT and CDR2 FQNNGV. CDR3 length: 17 amino acids.

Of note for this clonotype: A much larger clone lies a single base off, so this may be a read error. The CDR3 reads CCVKGRAEETQYF. CDR3 coding DNA: TGCTGCGTGAAGGGCAGGGCGGAAGAGACCCAGTACTTC. This chain uses TRBV29-1 with TRBJ2-5; TRBD1 is a possible D gene (5 bases). Germline V gives CDR1 SQVTM, CDR2 ANQGSEA. The CDR3 consists of 13 residues.

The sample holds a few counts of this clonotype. The CDR3 sequence: CASSSPASEAFF. Written as DNA, the CDR3 is TGTGCCAGCAGCTCACCTGCCTCTGAAGCTTTCTTT. The chain links TRBV7-9 to TRBJ1-1; D unresolved. Trimming removed 4 bases from V and 6 bases from J, with 9 bases in between. In germline, CDR1 is SEHNR, CDR2 FQNEAQ (reference sequence). CDR3 size: 12 residues.

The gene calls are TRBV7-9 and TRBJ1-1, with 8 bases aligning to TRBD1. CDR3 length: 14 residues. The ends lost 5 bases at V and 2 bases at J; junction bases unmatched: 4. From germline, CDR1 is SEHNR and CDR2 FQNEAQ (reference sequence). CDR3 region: CASSRDRSNTEAFF. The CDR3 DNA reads TGTGCCAGCAGCCGGGACAGGTCAAACACTGAAGCTTTCTTT.

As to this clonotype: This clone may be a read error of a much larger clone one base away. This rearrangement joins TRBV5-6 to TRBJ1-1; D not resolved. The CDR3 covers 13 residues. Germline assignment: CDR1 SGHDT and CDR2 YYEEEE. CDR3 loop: CASSTTANTEVFF. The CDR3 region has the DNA TGTGCCAGCAGCACTACAGCTAACACTGAAGTTTTCTTT. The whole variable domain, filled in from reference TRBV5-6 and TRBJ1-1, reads DAGVTQSPTHLIKTRGQQVTLRCSPKSGHDTVSWYQQALGQGPQFIFQYYEEEERQRGNFPDRFSGHQFPNYSSELNVNALLLGDSALYLCASSTTANTEVFFGQGTRLTVV.

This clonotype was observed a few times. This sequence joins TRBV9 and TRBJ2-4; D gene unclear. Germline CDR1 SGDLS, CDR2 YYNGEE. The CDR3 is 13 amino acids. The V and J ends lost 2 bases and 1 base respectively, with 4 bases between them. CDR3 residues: CASSVRAKNIQYF. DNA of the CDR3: TGTGCCAGCAGCGTGAGGGCCAAAAACATTCAGTACTTC.

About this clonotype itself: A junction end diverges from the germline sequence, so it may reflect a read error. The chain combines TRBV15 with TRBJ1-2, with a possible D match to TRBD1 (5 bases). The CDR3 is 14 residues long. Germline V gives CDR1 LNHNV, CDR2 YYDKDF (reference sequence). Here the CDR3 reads CATTRETGGYGYTF. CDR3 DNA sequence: TGTGCCACCACCAGAGAAACAGGAGGCTATGGCTACACCTTC.

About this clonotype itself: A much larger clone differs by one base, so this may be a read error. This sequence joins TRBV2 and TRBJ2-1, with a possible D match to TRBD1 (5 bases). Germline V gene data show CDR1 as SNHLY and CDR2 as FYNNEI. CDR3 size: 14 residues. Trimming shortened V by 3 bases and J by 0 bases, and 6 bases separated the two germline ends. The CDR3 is CASSDRDSYNEQFF. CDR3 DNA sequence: TGTGCCAGCAGTGACAGGGACTCCTACAATGAGCAGTTCTTC.

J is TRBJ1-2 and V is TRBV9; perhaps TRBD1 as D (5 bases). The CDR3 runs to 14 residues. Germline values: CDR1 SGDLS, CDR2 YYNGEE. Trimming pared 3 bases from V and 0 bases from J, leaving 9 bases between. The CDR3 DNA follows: TGTGCCAGCAGCGGACAGATGACTAACTATGGCTACACCTTC. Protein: CASSGQMTNYGYTF.

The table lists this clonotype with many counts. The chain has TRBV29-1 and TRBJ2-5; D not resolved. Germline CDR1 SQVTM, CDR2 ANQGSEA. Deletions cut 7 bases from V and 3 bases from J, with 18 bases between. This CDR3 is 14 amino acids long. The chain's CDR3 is CSAVPDGWEETQYF. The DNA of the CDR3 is TGCAGCGCTGTCCCCGACGGATGGGAAGAGACCCAGTACTTC.

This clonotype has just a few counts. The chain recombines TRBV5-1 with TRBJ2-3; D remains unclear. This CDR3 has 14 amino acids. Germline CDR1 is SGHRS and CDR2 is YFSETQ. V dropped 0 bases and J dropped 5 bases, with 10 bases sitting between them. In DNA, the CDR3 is TGCGCCAGCAGCTTGGATCCAGGTCAAGATACGCAGTATTTT. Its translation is CASSLDPGQDTQYF.

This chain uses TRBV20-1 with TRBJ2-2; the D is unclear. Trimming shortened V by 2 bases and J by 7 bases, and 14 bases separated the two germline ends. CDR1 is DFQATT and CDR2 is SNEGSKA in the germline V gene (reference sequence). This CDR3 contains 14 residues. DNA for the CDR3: TGCAGTGCTAGATTTGGCTCCACAAGCGGGGAGCTGTTTTTT. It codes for CSARFGSTSGELFF.

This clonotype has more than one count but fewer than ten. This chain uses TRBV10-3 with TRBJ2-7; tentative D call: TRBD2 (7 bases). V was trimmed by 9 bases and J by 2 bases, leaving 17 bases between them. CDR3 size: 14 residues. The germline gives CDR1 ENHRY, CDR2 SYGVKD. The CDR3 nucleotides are TGTGCCATAGGGAACGTAGGGGGGGCCTACGAGCAGTACTTC. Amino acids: CAIGNVGGAYEQYF.

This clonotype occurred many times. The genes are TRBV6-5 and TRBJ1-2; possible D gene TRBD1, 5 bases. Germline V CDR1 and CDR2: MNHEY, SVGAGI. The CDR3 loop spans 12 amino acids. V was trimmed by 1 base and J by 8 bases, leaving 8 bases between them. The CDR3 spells CASSYWQGGYTF. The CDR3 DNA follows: TGTGCCAGCAGTTACTGGCAGGGCGGCTACACCTTC.

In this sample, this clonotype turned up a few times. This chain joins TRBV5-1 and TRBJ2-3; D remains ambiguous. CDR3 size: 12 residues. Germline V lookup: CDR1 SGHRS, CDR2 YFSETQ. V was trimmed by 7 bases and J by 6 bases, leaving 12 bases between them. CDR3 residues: CASAMTRDTQYF. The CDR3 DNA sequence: TGCGCCAGCGCTATGACCCGCGATACGCAGTATTTT.

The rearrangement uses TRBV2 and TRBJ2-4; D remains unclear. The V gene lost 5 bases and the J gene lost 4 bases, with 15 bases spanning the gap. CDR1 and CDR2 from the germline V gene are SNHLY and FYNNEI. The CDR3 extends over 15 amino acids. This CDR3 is CASSLMGKGKNIQYF. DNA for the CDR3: TGTGCCAGCAGTCTTATGGGGAAAGGGAAAAACATTCAGTACTTC.

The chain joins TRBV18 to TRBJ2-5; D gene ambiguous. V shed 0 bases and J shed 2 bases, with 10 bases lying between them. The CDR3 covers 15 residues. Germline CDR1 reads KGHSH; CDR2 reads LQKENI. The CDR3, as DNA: TGTGCCAGCTCACCACCGTCCCCCAGGCAAGAGACCCAGTACTTC. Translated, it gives CASSPPSPRQETQYF.

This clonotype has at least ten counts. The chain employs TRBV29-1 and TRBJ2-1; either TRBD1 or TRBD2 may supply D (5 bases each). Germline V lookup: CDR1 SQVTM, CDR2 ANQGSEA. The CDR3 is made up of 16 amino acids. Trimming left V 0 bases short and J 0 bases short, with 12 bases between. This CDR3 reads CSVEEWGNHSYNEQFF. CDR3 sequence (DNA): TGCAGCGTTGAAGAGTGGGGGAACCACTCCTACAATGAGCAGTTCTTC.

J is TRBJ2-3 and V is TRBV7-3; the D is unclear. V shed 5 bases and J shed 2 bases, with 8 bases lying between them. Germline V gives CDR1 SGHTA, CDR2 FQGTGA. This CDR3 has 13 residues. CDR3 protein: CASSPTYTDTQYF. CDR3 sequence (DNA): TGTGCCAGCAGCCCGACCTACACAGATACGCAGTATTTT.

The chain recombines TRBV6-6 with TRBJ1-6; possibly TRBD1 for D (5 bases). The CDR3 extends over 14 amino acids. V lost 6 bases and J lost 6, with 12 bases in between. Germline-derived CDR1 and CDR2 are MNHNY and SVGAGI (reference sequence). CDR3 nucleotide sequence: TGTGCCAGCAGCTTACCGGGGACTAATTCACCCCTCCACTTT. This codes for CASSLPGTNSPLHF.

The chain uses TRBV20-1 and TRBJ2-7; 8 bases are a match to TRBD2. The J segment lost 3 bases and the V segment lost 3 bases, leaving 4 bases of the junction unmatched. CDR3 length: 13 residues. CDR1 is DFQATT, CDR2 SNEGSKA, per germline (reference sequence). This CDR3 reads CSASPSGYYEQYF. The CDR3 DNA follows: TGCAGTGCTAGCCCTAGCGGGTACTACGAGCAGTACTTC.

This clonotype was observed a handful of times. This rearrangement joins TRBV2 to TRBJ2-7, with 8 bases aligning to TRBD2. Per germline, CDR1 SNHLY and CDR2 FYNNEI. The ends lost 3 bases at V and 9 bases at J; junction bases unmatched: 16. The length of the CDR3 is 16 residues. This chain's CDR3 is CASSDRRAGALSGQYF. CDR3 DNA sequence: TGTGCCAGCAGTGATCGGCGAGCGGGGGCCCTTTCTGGGCAGTACTTC.

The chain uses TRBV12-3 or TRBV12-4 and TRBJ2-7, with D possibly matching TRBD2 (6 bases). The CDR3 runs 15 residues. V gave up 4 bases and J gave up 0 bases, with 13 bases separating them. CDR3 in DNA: TGTGCCAGCAGTTCTGCAGGGAGGATCTCCTACGAGCAGTACTTC. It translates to CASSSAGRISYEQYF.

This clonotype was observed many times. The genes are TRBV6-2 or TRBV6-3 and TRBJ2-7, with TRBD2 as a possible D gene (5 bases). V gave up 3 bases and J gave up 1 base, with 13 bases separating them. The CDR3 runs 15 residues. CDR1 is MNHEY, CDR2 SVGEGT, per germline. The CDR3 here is CASSYAPGLSYEQYF. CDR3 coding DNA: TGTGCCAGCAGTTATGCTCCGGGATTATCCTACGAGCAGTACTTC.

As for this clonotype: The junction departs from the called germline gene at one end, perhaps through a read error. The CDR3 is CASSFDYNYGHTF. Written as DNA, the CDR3 is TGTGCCAGCAGCTTTGATTATAACTATGGCCACACCTTC. The genes are TRBV7-3 and TRBJ1-2, with no clear D. This CDR3 contains 13 residues. Germline V gene sequence: CDR1 SGHTA, CDR2 FQGTGA.

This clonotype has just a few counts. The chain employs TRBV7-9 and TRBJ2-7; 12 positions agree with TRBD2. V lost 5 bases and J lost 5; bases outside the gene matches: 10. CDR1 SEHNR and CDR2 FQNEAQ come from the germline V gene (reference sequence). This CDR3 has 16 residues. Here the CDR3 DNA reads TGTGCCAGCAGCGAAACACTAGCGGGGGGACGGCACGAGCAGTACTTC. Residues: CASSETLAGGRHEQYF.

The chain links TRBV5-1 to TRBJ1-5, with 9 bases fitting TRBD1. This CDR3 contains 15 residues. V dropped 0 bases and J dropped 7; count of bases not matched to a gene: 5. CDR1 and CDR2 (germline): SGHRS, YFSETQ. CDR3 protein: CASSLAGQGRQPQHF. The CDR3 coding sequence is TGCGCCAGCAGCTTGGCCGGACAGGGGAGGCAGCCCCAGCATTTT.

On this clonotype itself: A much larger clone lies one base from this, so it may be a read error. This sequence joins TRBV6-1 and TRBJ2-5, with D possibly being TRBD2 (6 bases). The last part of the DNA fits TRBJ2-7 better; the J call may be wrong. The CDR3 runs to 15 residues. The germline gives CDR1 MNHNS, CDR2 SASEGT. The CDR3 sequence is CASSHRGGGTYEQYF. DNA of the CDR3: TGTGCCAGCAGTCACCGGGGCGGAGGGACCTACGAGCAGTACTTC.